The clone carrying this TCR beta chain was seen more than once but under ten times. Its specificity is not known. The study ran its PCR with 60 Vbeta and 13 Jbeta primers. Only in-frame clones appear in the TCRdb table, and some are missing; sequencing was by immunoSEQ multiplex PCR. The table includes tens of thousands of clones, approximately 72% detected once. The record originates from a study of cytomegalovirus exposure and HLA in healthy donors. Study outcomes and limitations: Of the V segments, some could not be distinguished, including TRBV6-2 and TRBV6-3, and were excluded.

Germline assignment: CDR1 ENHRY and CDR2 SYGVKD. This CDR3 is built from 15 residues. V was pared by 2 bases and J by 6 bases, with 16 bases between. Sample: PBMCs. The V gene is TRBV10-3, the J gene TRBJ1-1; a possible D gene is TRBD1 (5 bases). This TCR came from a woman between 40 and 50 years old in good health and CMV-seropositive. For the CDR3, the DNA is TGTGCCATCAGTGAGCCATCCCGGGGGTTCGCTGAAGCTTTCTTT. It codes for CAISEPSRGFAEAFF.